This T cell receptor (beta chain) is from a study of vaccination and CD4 T cells after COVID-19. Treatment of the sample: approximately 9-day PBMC culture with coronavirus spike peptide pools or control peptides (ViraFEST assay). The V gene's germline CDR1 is SGHNT and CDR2 YENEEA. The germline V and J ends were trimmed by 0 bases and 0 bases, with 8 bases remaining between them. This CDR3 comprises 16 residues. Researchers used the Oncomine TCR Beta short-read assay to sequence DNA from cultured CD4+ T cells. TCRdb called the PCR reads again in MiXCR, with one record for every CDR3 protein. This sample has 13,000 or so distinct CDR3 sequences; roughly 60% occur once, and the top ten carry roughly an eighth. This clonotype has a single count. The target antigen is unknown.

This chain uses TRBV11-3 with TRBJ1-4; D not certain. This TCR was sampled from a human donor who had recovered from COVID-19. Sequencing used CD4+ T cells from blood, cultured in vitro. The CDR3 loop reads CASSLDPQATNEKLFF. The CDR3 nucleotides read TGTGCCAGCAGCTTAGACCCACAAGCAACTAATGAAAAACTGTTTTTT.